Below are 25 T cell receptor beta chains sequenced from a single sample in a study of blood T cell repertoires in COVID-19. Only in-frame clones appear in the TCRdb table, and some are missing; sequencing was by immunoSEQ multiplex PCR. This sample has about 140,000 clones, with 75% to 80% found just once. Source material: PBMCs or T cells enriched from blood (not recorded which). The receptors were gathered from a woman between 50 and 59 years old who had recovered from COVID-19.

The chain carries TRBV25-1 and TRBJ1-6, with D hard to call. The CDR3 totals 14 residues. V lost 6 bases and J 0 bases, leaving 6 bases between the germline ends. CDR1 and CDR2 (germline): MGHDK, SYGVNS. CDR3 in DNA: TGTGCCAGCAGACAGAGCTCCTATAATTCACCCCTCCACTTT. Residues: CASRQSSYNSPLHF.

This sequence joins TRBV7-6 and TRBJ1-2, with 8 bases lining up with TRBD1. Per germline, CDR1 SGHVS and CDR2 FNYEAQ. This CDR3 is 16 amino acids long. Losses at the gene ends were 2 bases for V and 8 bases for J; bases not matched to a gene: 13. DNA for the CDR3: TGTGCCAGCAGCTTAACCGATTTCGGACAGGGTGACGGCTACACCTTC. Protein product: CASSLTDFGQGDGYTF.

The J gene is TRBJ2-1, the V gene TRBV19; TRBD2 matches 7 bases. Per germline, CDR1 LNHDA and CDR2 SQIVND (reference sequence). J gave up 4 bases and V 7 bases, and 10 bases lay outside the gene matches. This CDR3 has 15 residues. CDR3 in amino acids: CASTATGLQYNEQFF. The CDR3 bases are TGTGCCAGTACAGCTACGGGACTACAATACAATGAGCAGTTCTTC. Full variable domain (outside the CDR3, taken from reference TRBV19 and TRBJ2-1): DGGITQSPKYLFRKEGQNVTLSCEQNLNHDAMYWYRQDPGQGLRLIYYSQIVNDFQKGDIAEGYSVSREKKESFPLTVTSAQKNPTAFYLCASTATGLQYNEQFFGPGTRLTVL.

CDR3 sequence (DNA): TGTGCCAGCAGCCAAAATCGCCTGGCGGGAGAGACCCAGTACTTC. Its translation: CASSQNRLAGETQYF. The chain has TRBV3-1 (or the pseudogene TRBV3-2) and TRBJ2-5; a weak D match, TRBD2 (5 bases). This CDR3 is 15 amino acids long. Trimming took 2 bases from V and 4 from J, leaving 14 bases between them. Germline loops: CDR1 LGHDT, CDR2 YNNKEL (reference sequence).

The chain carries TRBV5-1 and TRBJ1-2; D remains unclear. CDR1 and CDR2 (germline): SGHRS, YFSETQ. This CDR3 is built from 16 residues. The V end was cut by 5 bases, the J end by 3 bases, with 20 bases between. CDR3 in amino acids: CASRQSGNQAHYGYTF. The CDR3 DNA reads TGCGCCAGCAGACAATCCGGGAATCAGGCCCACTATGGCTACACCTTC.

The chain carries TRBV18 and TRBJ1-3; D gene uncertain. The CDR3 length is 13 residues. Trimming cost V 2 bases and J 2 bases, with 4 bases left between them. The V gene's germline CDR1 is KGHSH and CDR2 LQKENI. CDR3 sequence reads: CASSPFTGNTIYF. Here the CDR3 DNA reads TGTGCCAGCTCACCATTTACTGGAAACACCATATATTTT.

This clone has just one count. V and J are TRBV27 and TRBJ1-5; maybe TRBD1 (5 bases). The CDR3 has 16 residues. Germline V lookup: CDR1 MNHEY, CDR2 SMNVEV (reference sequence). Trimming stripped 4 bases from V and 4 bases from J, with 17 bases between. The CDR3 is CASSSYRTGQNQPQHF. The DNA of the CDR3 is TGTGCCAGCAGTTCGTATCGAACAGGCCAAAATCAGCCCCAGCATTTT.

This chain connects TRBV5-4 to TRBJ2-3, with D possibly TRBD1 on 6 matching bases. The CDR3 covers 14 residues. CDR1 and CDR2 (germline): SGHNT, YYREEE (reference sequence). V was cut by 4 bases and J by 2 bases, with 11 bases left in between. The CDR3 spells CASSPRTVTDTQYF. CDR3 sequence (DNA): TGTGCCAGCAGCCCGAGGACAGTCACAGATACGCAGTATTTT.

This clone has only a few counts. V gene TRBV7-9 combines with J gene TRBJ1-1; D gene unclear. Deletions cut 2 bases from V and 3 bases from J, with 10 bases between. CDR1 is SEHNR and CDR2 is FQNEAQ in the germline V gene (reference sequence). CDR3 length: 14 residues. The CDR3 loop is CASSLSTVDTEAFF. The CDR3 region has the DNA TGTGCCAGCAGCTTAAGCACGGTGGACACTGAAGCTTTCTTT.

The chain recombines TRBV19 with TRBJ1-1; a weak D match, TRBD1 (6 bases). Germline lookup yields CDR1 LNHDA and CDR2 SQIVND (reference sequence). The CDR3 totals 14 residues. V dropped 6 bases and J dropped 4 bases, with 15 bases sitting between them. CDR3: CASSTYREGTEAFF. In DNA form, the CDR3 reads TGTGCCAGTAGCACCTACAGGGAAGGCACTGAAGCTTTCTTT.

This rearrangement joins TRBV29-1 to TRBJ2-3; D is unresolved. V lost 4 bases and J 6 bases, leaving 11 bases between the germline ends. This CDR3 comprises 12 residues. Germline V gene lookup returns CDR1 SQVTM and CDR2 ANQGSEA. The CDR3 DNA reads as TGCAGCGTTGTTTCCCAGGCGGATACGCAGTATTTT. Translation gives CSVVSQADTQYF.

The genes are TRBV27 and TRBJ1-6, with 9 nucleotides matching TRBD1. Losses at the gene ends were 7 bases for V and 9 bases for J; bases not matched to a gene: 10. The CDR3 has 15 residues. From germline, CDR1 is MNHEY and CDR2 SMNVEV (reference sequence). CDR3 coding DNA: TGTGCCAGCACTGCCATCCGGGACAGGGTTTCACCCCTCCACTTT. Translation gives CASTAIRDRVSPLHF.

The V and J genes are TRBV28 and TRBJ2-5; D not certain. This CDR3 contains 14 residues. Per germline, CDR1 MDHEN and CDR2 SYDVKM. Trimming cost V 6 bases and J 4 bases, with 15 bases left between them. The CDR3 nucleotides read TGTGCCAGCAGGAGGTCCTTATCGGGAGAGACCCAGTACTTC. Protein sequence: CASRRSLSGETQYF.

V and J are TRBV7-9 and TRBJ1-2; 9 bases are a match to TRBD1. The CDR3 runs 18 residues. V trimming: 5 bases; J trimming: 8 bases; junction bases outside the gene matches: 21. Germline V gene data show CDR1 as SEHNR and CDR2 as FQNEAQ (reference sequence). The CDR3 DNA follows: TGTGCCAGCAGCCCCCCCCTGGAGACAGGGGGACTCTTTGGGGGCTACACCTTC. It encodes CASSPPLETGGLFGGYTF.

This clone is a singleton in its sample. The genes are TRBV19 and TRBJ1-5; D is unclear. The CDR3 is 15 residues long. The germline CDR1 and CDR2 sequences are LNHDA and SQIVND (reference sequence). V was shortened by 6 bases and J by 0 bases, with 12 bases between the two germline ends. The CDR3 coding sequence is TGTGCCAGTAGGGAGGCAGGACTTAGCAATCAGCCCCAGCATTTT. It yields the protein CASREAGLSNQPQHF.

The chain couples TRBV13 to TRBJ1-4; 10 bases align to TRBD1. Germline-derived CDR1 and CDR2 are PRHDT and FYEKMQ (reference sequence). The CDR3 has 16 amino acids. J was trimmed by 2 bases and V by 5 bases; bases with no gene match: 5. The CDR3 DNA follows: TGTGCCAGCAGCAACCGACAGGGGGCCACTAATGAAAAACTGTTTTTT. This codes for CASSNRQGATNEKLFF. Full variable domain (missing parts from reference TRBV13 and TRBJ1-4): AAGVIQSPRHLIKEKRETATLKCYPIPRHDTVYWYQQGPGQDPQFLISFYEKMQSDKGSIPDRFSAQQFSDYHSELNMSSLELGDSALYFCASSNRQGATNEKLFFGSGTQLSVL.

The rearrangement links TRBV10-3 to TRBJ1-1, with 9 bases aligning to TRBD1. The CDR3 consists of 15 residues. Germline values: CDR1 ENHRY, CDR2 SYGVKD. The V and J ends lost 2 bases and 1 base, in that order; junction bases with no gene match: 2. CDR3: CAISERQGGNTEAFF. The CDR3 DNA is TGTGCCATCAGTGAGCGACAGGGGGGGAACACTGAAGCTTTCTTT.

This chain connects TRBV6-5 to TRBJ1-1, with 7 bases lining up with TRBD1. The CDR3 runs to 13 residues. V shed 5 bases, J shed 3 bases, and the junction held 3 bases outside the gene matches. In germline, CDR1 is MNHEY, CDR2 SVGAGI. The CDR3 DNA follows: TGTGCCAGCAGTCGGCAGGGGGACACTGAAGCTTTCTTT. This gives the protein CASSRQGDTEAFF.

The chain couples TRBV5-1 to TRBJ2-3; 10 bases agree with TRBD2. Germline values: CDR1 SGHRS, CDR2 YFSETQ. With 0 bases clipped from V and 7 bases from J, the junction kept 5 bases outside the gene matches. The CDR3 loop spans 15 amino acids. In DNA form, the CDR3 reads TGCGCCAGCAGCTTGGGCCTAGCGGGAGTCTATACGCAGTATTTT. Encoded protein: CASSLGLAGVYTQYF.

This clone has just a few counts. The rearrangement links TRBV7-2 to TRBJ1-1, with D uncertain. The CDR3 has 17 amino acids. Deletions cut 1 base from V and 2 bases from J, with 17 bases between. CDR1 SGHTA and CDR2 FQGNSA come from the germline V gene. The CDR3, as DNA: TGTGCCAGCAGCTTAGAGCTGAGGACTTGGGGAAACACTGAAGCTTTCTTT. Its translation is CASSLELRTWGNTEAFF. The variable domain in full, with the rest retrieved from reference TRBV7-2 and TRBJ1-1, is GAGVSQSPSNKVTEKGKDVELRCDPISGHTALYWYRQSLGQGLEFLIYFQGNSAPDKSGLPSDRFSAERTGGSVSTLTIQRTQQEDSAVYLCASSLELRTWGNTEAFFGQGTRLTVV.

J is TRBJ2-3 and V is TRBV4-1; D call uncertain. Trimming stripped 1 base from V and 2 bases from J, with 7 bases between. From germline, CDR1 is MGHRA and CDR2 YSYEKL. The CDR3 is 14 residues long. CDR3: CASSQAFLTDTQYF. The CDR3 DNA follows: TGCGCCAGCAGCCAAGCTTTCCTCACAGATACGCAGTATTTT.

This chain joins TRBV12-3 or TRBV12-4 and TRBJ1-2; tentative D call: TRBD1 (5 bases). CDR3 length: 13 amino acids. Trimming removed 5 bases from V and 3 bases from J, with 10 bases in between. CDR3 bases: TGTGCCAGCAGTCTATTGACAGACTATGGCTACACCTTC. Translation: CASSLLTDYGYTF.

The chain combines TRBV5-3 with TRBJ2-6; unclear D gene. TRBV5-3 is an open reading frame, and its role is uncertain. The V end lost 0 bases, the J end lost 0 bases, and 13 bases lay between the germline ends. The CDR3 totals 18 residues. CDR3 nucleotides: TGTGCCAGAAGCTTGGTCCGCGGCAGACCCTCTGGGGCCAACGTCCTGACTTTC. Its translation: CARSLVRGRPSGANVLTF.

There are a few counts of this clone. The rearrangement links TRBV7-3 to TRBJ1-6; D is unclear. V lost 1 base and J lost 10, with 5 bases in between. CDR3 length equals 12 residues. Germline assignment: CDR1 SGHTA and CDR2 FQGTGA. CDR3 residues: CASSLIFSPLHF. Written as DNA, the CDR3 is TGTGCCAGCAGCTTAATCTTCTCACCCCTCCACTTT.

The gene calls are TRBV28 and TRBJ1-3; TRBD1 aligns across 8 bases. V lost 2 bases and J lost 0; bases outside the gene matches: 3. The CDR3 length is 16 residues. Germline values: CDR1 MDHEN, CDR2 SYDVKM. The CDR3, as DNA: TGTGCCAGCAGTTTACAGGGGGCGGTCTCTGGAAACACCATATATTTT. Its protein is CASSLQGAVSGNTIYF.